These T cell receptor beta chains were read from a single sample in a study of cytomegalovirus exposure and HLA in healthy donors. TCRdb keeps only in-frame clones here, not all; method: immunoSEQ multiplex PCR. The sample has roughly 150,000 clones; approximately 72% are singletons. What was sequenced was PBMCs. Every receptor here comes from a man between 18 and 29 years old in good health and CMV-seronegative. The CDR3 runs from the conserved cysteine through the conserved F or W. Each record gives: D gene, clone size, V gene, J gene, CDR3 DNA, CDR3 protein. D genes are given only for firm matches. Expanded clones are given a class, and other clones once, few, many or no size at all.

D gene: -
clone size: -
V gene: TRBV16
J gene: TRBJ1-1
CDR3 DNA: TGTGCCAGCATCCGGGTCCCGCCGAACACTGAAGCTTTCTTT
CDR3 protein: CASIRVPPNTEAFF

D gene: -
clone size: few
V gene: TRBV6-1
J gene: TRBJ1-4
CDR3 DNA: TGTGCCAGCAGTGCGTCGGCAGGGGCAGGTGAAAAACTGTTTTTT
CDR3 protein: CASSASAGAGEKLFF

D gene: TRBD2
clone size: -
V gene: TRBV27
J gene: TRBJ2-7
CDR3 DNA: TGTGCCAGCAGTTCCGGGACTAGCGGAGCCTACGAGCAGTACTTC
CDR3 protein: CASSSGTSGAYEQYF

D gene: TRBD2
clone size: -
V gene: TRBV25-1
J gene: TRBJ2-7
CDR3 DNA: TGTGCCAGCAGTGCGCAACTAGCGGGAGGCCACGAGCAGTACTTC
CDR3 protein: CASSAQLAGGHEQYF

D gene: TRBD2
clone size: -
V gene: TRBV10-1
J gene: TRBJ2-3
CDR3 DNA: TGCGCCAGCAGTGAGTCGCGGGTGGGGGCTAGCGGGAACACAGATACGCAGTATTTT
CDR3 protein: CASSESRVGASGNTDTQYF

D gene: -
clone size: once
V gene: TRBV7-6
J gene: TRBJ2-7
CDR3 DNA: TGTGCCAGCAGCTTAGCGGGGGCGCATGACGGGATCTCCTACGAGCAGTACTTC
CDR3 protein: CASSLAGAHDGISYEQYF

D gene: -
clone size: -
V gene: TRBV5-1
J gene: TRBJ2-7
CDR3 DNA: TGCGCCAGCAGCTTGGCGGGAGCGATGTACGAGCAGTACTTC
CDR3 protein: CASSLAGAMYEQYF

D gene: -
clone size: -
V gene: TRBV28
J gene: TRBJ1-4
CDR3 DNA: TGTGCCAGCAGTCCTGACAGAGCAACTAATGAAAAACTGTTTTTT
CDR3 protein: CASSPDRATNEKLFF

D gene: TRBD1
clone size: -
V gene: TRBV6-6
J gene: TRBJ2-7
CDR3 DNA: TGTGCCAGCAGTCAACCCTGGACAGGGGGCTCCTACGAGCAGTACTTC
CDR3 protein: CASSQPWTGGSYEQYF

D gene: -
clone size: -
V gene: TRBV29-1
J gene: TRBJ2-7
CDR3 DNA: TGCAGCGTTGACTGGGGAGGAGGCGAGCAGTACTTC
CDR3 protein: CSVDWGGGEQYF

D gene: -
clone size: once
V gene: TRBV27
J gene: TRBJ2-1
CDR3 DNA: TGTGCCACCATTACAGGGCAGCCCCACAATGAGCAGTTCTTC
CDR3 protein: CATITGQPHNEQFF

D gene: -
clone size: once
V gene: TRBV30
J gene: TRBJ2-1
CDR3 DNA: TGTGCCTGGGGGACCCTGGGGGGCTACAATGAGCAGTTCTTC
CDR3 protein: CAWGTLGGYNEQFF

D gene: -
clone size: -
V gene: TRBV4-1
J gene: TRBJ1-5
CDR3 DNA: TGCGCCAGCAGCCAAGTCGCGACACGCAACAATCAGCCCCAGCATTTT
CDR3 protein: CASSQVATRNNQPQHF

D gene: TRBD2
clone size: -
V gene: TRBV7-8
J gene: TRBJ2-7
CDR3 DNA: TGTGCCAGCAGCCTCGGGACTAGCGGGGACCACTACGAGCAGTACTTC
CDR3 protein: CASSLGTSGDHYEQYF

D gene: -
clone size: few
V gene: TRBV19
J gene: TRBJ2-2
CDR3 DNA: TGTGCCACCGTAACGGGGAGCTCGATGGGCGGGGAGCTGTTTTTT
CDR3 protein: CATVTGSSMGGELFF

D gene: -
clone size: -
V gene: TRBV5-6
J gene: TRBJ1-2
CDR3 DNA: TGTGCCAGCAGCTTTTCAGCTTCCAGGGGCTACACCTTC
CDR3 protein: CASSFSASRGYTF

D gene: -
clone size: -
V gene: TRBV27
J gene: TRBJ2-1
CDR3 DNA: TGTGCCAGCAGTATCCGGGACTCAGAAGGCGATGAGCAGTTCTTC
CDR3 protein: CASSIRDSEGDEQFF

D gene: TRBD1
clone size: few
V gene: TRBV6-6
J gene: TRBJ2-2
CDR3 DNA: TGTGCCAGCAGGGGGACAGGGGATAATTCCGGGGAGCTGTTTTTT
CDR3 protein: CASRGTGDNSGELFF

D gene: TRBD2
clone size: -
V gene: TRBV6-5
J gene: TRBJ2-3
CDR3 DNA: TGTGCCAGCACGAGTCCAGCGGGAGGGGGGGCGCAGTATTTT
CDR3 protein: CASTSPAGGGAQYF

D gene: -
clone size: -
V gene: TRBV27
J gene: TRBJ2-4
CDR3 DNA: TGTGCCAGCAGTTTATCGGACCCCTCGGCTGCGAGTAGGGGAGCCAAAAACATTCAGTACTTC
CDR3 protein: CASSLSDPSAASRGAKNIQYF

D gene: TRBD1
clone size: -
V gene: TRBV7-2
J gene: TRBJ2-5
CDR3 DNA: TGTGCCAGCAGCTTAGGGGGACAGGTTCAAGAGACCCAGTACTTC
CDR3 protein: CASSLGGQVQETQYF

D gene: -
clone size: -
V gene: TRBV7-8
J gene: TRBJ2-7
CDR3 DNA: TGTGCCAGCAGGGTGGCAGGGGTCGGCGAGCAGTACTTC
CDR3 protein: CASRVAGVGEQYF

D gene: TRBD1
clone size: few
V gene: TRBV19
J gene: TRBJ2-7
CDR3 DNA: TGTGCCAGTACCGCAGGACAGGGAACGCGAGAGCAGTACTTC
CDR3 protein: CASTAGQGTREQYF

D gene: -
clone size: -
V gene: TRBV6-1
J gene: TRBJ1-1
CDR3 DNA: TGTGCCAGCAGTGAGGGGGCGGGGGACACTGAAGCTTTCTTT
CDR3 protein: CASSEGAGDTEAFF

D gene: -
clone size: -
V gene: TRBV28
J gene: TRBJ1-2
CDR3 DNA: TGTGCCAGCAGTTTAGGGTTAGGCGGGGGCGGCTACACCTTC
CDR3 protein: CASSLGLGGGGYTF

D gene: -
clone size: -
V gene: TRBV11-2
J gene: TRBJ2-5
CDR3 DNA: TGTGCCAGCAGCTTAGCTTATCAAGAGACCCAGTACTTC
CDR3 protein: CASSLAYQETQYF

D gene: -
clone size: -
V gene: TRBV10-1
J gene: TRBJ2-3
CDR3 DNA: TGCGCCAGCAGTTCTAGCACAGATACGCAGTATTTT
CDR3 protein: CASSSSTDTQYF

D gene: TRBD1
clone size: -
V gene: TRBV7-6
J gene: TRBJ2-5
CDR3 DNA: TGTGCCAGCAGCTGGGACAGCCACGGGGAGACCCAGTACTTC
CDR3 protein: CASSWDSHGETQYF

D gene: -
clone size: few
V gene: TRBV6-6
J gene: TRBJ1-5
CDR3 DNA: TGTGCCAGCACCTCATGGAGGGATCAGCCCCAGCATTTT
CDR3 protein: CASTSWRDQPQHF

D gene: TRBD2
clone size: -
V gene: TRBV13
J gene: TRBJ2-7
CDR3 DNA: TGTGCCAGCAGGCCCGCGGGAGGCTCCCACGAGCAGTACTTC
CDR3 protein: CASRPAGGSHEQYF

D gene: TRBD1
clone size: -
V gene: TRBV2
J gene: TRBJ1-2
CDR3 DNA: TGTGCCAGCAGTTTAGAGGACAGGGCAGCCTACACCTTC
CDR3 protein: CASSLEDRAAYTF

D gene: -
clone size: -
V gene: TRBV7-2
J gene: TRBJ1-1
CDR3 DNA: TGTGCCAGCAGCTTAGCGCTAAGGGCACCCAGGGCGTACACTGAAGCTTTCTTT
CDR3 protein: CASSLALRAPRAYTEAFF

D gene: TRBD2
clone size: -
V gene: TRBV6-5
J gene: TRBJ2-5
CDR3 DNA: TGTGCCAGCAGTCGTAGCGGGATGGGCGAGACCCAGTACTTC
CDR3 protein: CASSRSGMGETQYF

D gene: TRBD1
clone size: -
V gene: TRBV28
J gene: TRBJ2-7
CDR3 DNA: TGTGCCAGCAGTCCCGGACAGGCTAGCTCCTACGAGCAGTACTTC
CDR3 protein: CASSPGQASSYEQYF

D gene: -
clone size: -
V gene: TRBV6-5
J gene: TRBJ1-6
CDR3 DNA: TGTGCCAGCAGTTCGCGGTTCAGCTCCTATAATTCACCCCTCCACTTT
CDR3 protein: CASSSRFSSYNSPLHF

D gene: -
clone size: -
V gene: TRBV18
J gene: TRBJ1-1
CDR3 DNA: TGTGCCAGCTCACCTGACAGGACCTTGAACACTGAAGCTTTCTTT
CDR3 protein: CASSPDRTLNTEAFF

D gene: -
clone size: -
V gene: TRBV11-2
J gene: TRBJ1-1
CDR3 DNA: TGTGCCAGCAGCGCCCATTCCCAGGTTTTCTTT
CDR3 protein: CASSAHSQVFF

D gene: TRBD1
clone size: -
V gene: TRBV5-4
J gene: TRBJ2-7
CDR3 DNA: TGTGCCAGCAGCCCGGGACAGGGGAGGGACTACGAGCAGTACTTC
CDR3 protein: CASSPGQGRDYEQYF

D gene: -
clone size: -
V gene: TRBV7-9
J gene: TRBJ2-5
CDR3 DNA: TGTTCCAGCAGCCCCAGGGAACCGGGAGAGACCCAGTACTTC
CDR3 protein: CSSSPREPGETQYF

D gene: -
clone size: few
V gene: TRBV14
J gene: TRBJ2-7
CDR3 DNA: TGTGCCAGCAGCCAAGTAGGGGACGGGGGCTACGAGCAGTACTTC
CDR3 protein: CASSQVGDGGYEQYF

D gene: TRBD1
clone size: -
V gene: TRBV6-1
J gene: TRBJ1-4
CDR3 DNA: TGTGCCAGCAAGGGACAGGGACACAATGAAAAACTGTTTTTT
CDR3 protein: CASKGQGHNEKLFF